The 27 T cell receptor beta chains in this list originate from one sample, sequenced in a study of shared clonotypes between healthy human individuals (dated by TCRdb to the early 2020s). Library method: the immunoSEQ multiplex PCR assay. TCRdb obtained this table from immuneACCESS and retained in-frame rearrangements with V and J assigned. These tables miss some clones; where compared with another copy, unresolved V genes account for less than half of the shortfall, and the remainder is unexplained. The sample table shows around 700,000 clones, and more than 70% are seen once. Under 2% of the sample comes from the top ten. Source material: memory CD4+ T cells sorted from blood. The label giving this sample's cell subset or site can be read as: CD45RA-negative fraction. These TCRs come from a young woman in good health.

DNA for the CDR3: TGTGCCACCAGCAGAGATTCCCCTATGCGGGTAGACTACGAGCAGTACTTC. This codes for CATSRDSPMRVDYEQYF. This sequence joins TRBV15 and TRBJ2-7; tentatively, D is TRBD2 (5 bases). The germline V and J ends were trimmed by 0 bases and 3 bases, with 18 bases remaining between them. The CDR3 is made up of 17 amino acids. CDR1 LNHNV and CDR2 YYDKDF come from the germline V gene (reference sequence). The variable domain in full, with the rest retrieved from reference TRBV15 and TRBJ2-7, is DAMVIQNPRYQVTQFGKPVTLSCSQTLNHNVMYWYQQKSSQAPKLLFHYYDKDFNNEADTPDNFQSRRPNTSFCFLDIRSPGLGDTAMYLCATSRDSPMRVDYEQYFGPGTRLTVT.

The chain employs TRBV5-4 and TRBJ1-1; 7 bases line up with TRBD1. CDR1 and CDR2 from the germline V gene are SGHNT and YYREEE (reference sequence). The CDR3 is 15 amino acids. Germline trimming cut 3 bases from V and 4 bases from J; bases unmatched to any gene: 9. Written as DNA, the CDR3 is TGTGCCAGCAGCTCGCAGGGGGTCTGGTTCACTGAAGCTTTCTTT. Translated, it gives CASSSQGVWFTEAFF.

A word on this clone: At the DNA level, this CDR3 is encoded by other sequences in the same sample as well. The J gene is TRBJ1-3, the V gene TRBV6-6; no definite D call. CDR1 MNHNY and CDR2 SVGAGI come from the germline V gene (reference sequence). Trimming took 2 bases from V and 8 from J, leaving 4 bases between them. The CDR3 runs 11 residues. The CDR3: CASSYGDTIYF. CDR3 in DNA: TGTGCCAGCAGTTACGGGGACACCATATATTTT.

This chain uses TRBV28 with TRBJ2-5; D is perhaps TRBD1 (6 bases). Trimming took off 6 bases at V and 4 bases at J, with 15 bases between the two ends. The germline V gene encodes CDR1 MDHEN and CDR2 SYDVKM. There are 14 residues in the CDR3. The chain's CDR3 is CASSRGQTPETQYF. The CDR3 nucleotides read TGTGCCAGCAGCCGTGGACAGACCCCAGAGACCCAGTACTTC.

A word on this clone: With a much larger clone just one base away, this may be a read error. Other DNA sequences in the same sample also yield this CDR3. The chain links TRBV30 to TRBJ2-1; 12 bases are a match to TRBD2. After removal of 3 bases from V and 13 bases from J, the junction contained 13 bases not matched to a gene. The CDR3 is made up of 15 amino acids. Germline V CDR1 and CDR2: GTSNPN, SVGIG (reference sequence). The CDR3 region has the DNA TGTGCCTGGAGCCTCCTAGCGGGAGGGCCCAGTGAACAGTTCTTC. Translating it yields CAWSLLAGGPSEQFF.

For this clone: This sequence may be a read error, since a much larger clone differs from it by one base. The sample carries other DNA sequences with the same CDR3. V usage is TRBV6-1 and J usage is TRBJ2-2, with D hard to call. The CDR3 has 13 residues. The germline CDR1 and CDR2 sequences are MNHNS and SASEGT. Trimming cost V 2 bases and J 1 base, with 2 bases left between them. In nucleotides, the CDR3 is TGTGCCAGCAGTGAAAAGAACACCGGGGAGCTGTTTTTT. Protein sequence: CASSEKNTGELFF.

With regard to this clone: A far larger clone is only one base removed, so a read error is likely. The sample holds other DNA sequences that translate to the same CDR3. V usage is TRBV6-6 and J usage is TRBJ2-7, with 9 bases fitting TRBD2. The V gene's germline CDR1 is MNHNY and CDR2 SVGAGI (reference sequence). The CDR3 spans 14 residues. The CDR3 is CASSYGGRAGEQYF. The CDR3 region has the DNA TGTGCCAGCAGTTACGGCGGGAGGGCCGGAGAGCAATACTTC.

This clone was seen more than once but under ten times. The chain is built from TRBV6-5 and TRBJ1-2; tentatively, D is TRBD1 (6 bases). The CDR3 is 13 residues long. Between the trimmed V and J ends, which lost 5 bases and 7 bases, there was a span of 14 bases. Germline CDR1 MNHEY, CDR2 SVGAGI. This CDR3 is CASSEQGESGYTF. For the CDR3, the DNA is TGTGCCAGCAGTGAACAGGGAGAAAGTGGCTACACCTTC.

Points on this clone: This same CDR3 is encoded by further DNA sequences in the sample. V gene TRBV27 combines with J gene TRBJ2-6; D not certain. Trimming left V 3 bases short and J 1 base short, with 7 bases between. CDR1 and CDR2 (germline): MNHEY, SMNVEV (reference sequence). This CDR3 is built from 15 residues. The CDR3 DNA reads as TGTGCCAGCAGTTTTCACGGGTCTGGGGCCAACGTCCTGACTTTC. It is translated as CASSFHGSGANVLTF.

The chain couples TRBV7-2 to TRBJ2-1; 10 bases fit TRBD2. The CDR3 loop spans 17 amino acids. With 3 bases clipped from V and 8 bases from J, the junction kept 13 bases outside the gene matches. The germline CDR1 and CDR2 sequences are SGHTA and FQGNSA. The CDR3 loop is CASSLRTSGRNVDEQFF. DNA of the CDR3: TGTGCCAGCAGCTTGCGGACTAGCGGCCGAAATGTGGATGAGCAGTTCTTC. Using reference TRBV7-2 and TRBJ2-1 for the parts outside the CDR3, the full variable domain is GAGVSQSPSNKVTEKGKDVELRCDPISGHTALYWYRQSLGQGLEFLIYFQGNSAPDKSGLPSDRFSAERTGGSVSTLTIQRTQQEDSAVYLCASSLRTSGRNVDEQFFGPGTRLTVL.

The chain joins TRBV10-2 to TRBJ2-7; 7 bases are shared with TRBD1. Per germline, CDR1 WSHSY and CDR2 SAAADI. This CDR3 comprises 12 residues. V trimming: 4 bases; J trimming: 7 bases; junction bases outside the gene matches: 4. CDR3 protein: CASSGQGIEQYF. CDR3 in DNA: TGCGCCAGCAGTGGACAGGGAATAGAGCAGTACTTC.

This clone occurred a few times. The V gene is TRBV10-3, the J gene TRBJ1-1, with D hard to call. The ends were cut back, 6 bases at V and 0 bases at J, with 11 bases in the middle. The CDR3 runs 14 residues. Germline assignment: CDR1 ENHRY and CDR2 SYGVKD. DNA for the CDR3: TGTGCCATCAGCCAACCAGAAATGAACACTGAAGCTTTCTTT. Residues: CAISQPEMNTEAFF.

This clone was seen only once. The chain uses TRBV7-3 and TRBJ2-5, with D tentatively TRBD1 or TRBD2 (6 bases each). V was clipped by 0 bases and J by 5 bases, with 10 bases between them. Germline-derived CDR1 and CDR2 are SGHTA and FQGTGA. The CDR3 contains 14 residues. The DNA for the CDR3 is TGTGCCAGCAGCTTAACTGGGGGGCGGGAGACCCAGTACTTC. It translates to CASSLTGGRETQYF. The variable domain in full, completed from reference TRBV7-3 and TRBJ2-5, reads GAGVSQTPSNKVTEKGKYVELRCDPISGHTALYWYRQSLGQGPEFLIYFQGTGAADDSGLPNDRFFAVRPEGSVSTLKIQRTERGDSAVYLCASSLTGGRETQYFGPGTRLLVL.

V gene TRBV6-6 combines with J gene TRBJ2-7; D unresolved. The CDR3 runs 15 residues. Germline V gives CDR1 MNHNY, CDR2 SVGAGI (reference sequence). Trimming removed 10 bases at V and 3 bases at J, with 22 bases between. CDR3 loop: CATHNSGDLYYEQYF. CDR3 DNA: TGTGCCACTCATAACTCAGGCGACCTTTACTACGAGCAGTACTTC.

The chain recombines TRBV19 with TRBJ1-4; perhaps TRBD1 as D (5 bases). The CDR3 length is 16 residues. Germline CDR1 reads LNHDA; CDR2 reads SQIVND (reference sequence). V was shortened by 7 bases and J by 5 bases, with 20 bases between the two germline ends. CDR3 nucleotides: TGTGCCAGTAAAGTTGGAGGAGAGGGGAGAAATGAAAAACTGTTTTTT. Residues: CASKVGGEGRNEKLFF.

This chain joins TRBV7-2 and TRBJ2-3; no reliable D call. The V end was cut by 1 base, the J end by 2 bases, with 7 bases between. Germline CDR1 is SGHTA and CDR2 is FQGNSA. The CDR3 covers 14 residues. CDR3 in amino acids: CASSLGYVTDTQYF. CDR3 in DNA: TGTGCCAGCAGCTTAGGCTACGTCACAGATACGCAGTATTTT.

The table lists this clone with a count of one. The chain combines TRBV28 with TRBJ1-1; D perhaps matches TRBD1 (5 bases). Germline V lookup: CDR1 MDHEN, CDR2 SYDVKM. Between the trimmed V and J ends, which lost 4 bases and 0 bases, there was a span of 9 bases. This CDR3 contains 14 residues. CDR3 sequence: CASSWTSMNTEAFF. The CDR3 coding sequence is TGTGCCAGCAGTTGGACAAGCATGAACACTGAAGCTTTCTTT.

This clone was seen a single time. This chain connects TRBV19 to TRBJ1-1, with D possibly being TRBD1 (5 bases). The CDR3 extends over 14 amino acids. V dropped 3 bases and J dropped 3 bases, with 11 bases sitting between them. CDR1 and CDR2 from the germline V gene are LNHDA and SQIVND (reference sequence). The CDR3: CASSIGGRHTEAFF. CDR3 in DNA: TGTGCCAGTAGTATCGGGGGTCGGCACACTGAAGCTTTCTTT.

The chain is built from TRBV30 and TRBJ2-5; tentative D call: TRBD2 (5 bases). Trimming removed 0 bases at V and 5 bases at J, with 22 bases between. Germline assignment: CDR1 GTSNPN and CDR2 SVGIG (reference sequence). This CDR3 spans 17 amino acids. DNA of the CDR3: TGTGCCTGGAGTGTAGGTAATTTTGCGTCGTCGGGGGAGACCCAGTACTTC. This translates into CAWSVGNFASSGETQYF.

The chain joins TRBV6-5 to TRBJ2-6; 7 positions agree with TRBD1. In germline, CDR1 is MNHEY, CDR2 SVGAGI. The trim removed 4 bases at V and 12 bases at J, leaving 9 bases unmatched. This CDR3 spans 14 amino acids. The chain's CDR3 is CASSSSGTVPVLTF. The CDR3 DNA reads TGTGCCAGCAGTTCTTCCGGGACAGTCCCCGTCCTGACTTTC.

The CDR3 bases are TGTGCCAGCAGTGAAGGGGGCAGCAATCAGCCCCAGCATTTT. This codes for CASSEGGSNQPQHF. The chain links TRBV2 to TRBJ1-5, with D possibly matching TRBD1 (5 bases). The CDR3 spans 14 residues. The ends were cut back, 1 base at V and 1 base at J, with 5 bases in the middle. Per the germline V gene, CDR1 is SNHLY and CDR2 is FYNNEI.

The J gene is TRBJ1-2, the V gene TRBV29-1; 8 bases line up with TRBD1. Germline trimming cut 5 bases from V and 2 bases from J; bases unmatched to any gene: 7. This CDR3 is built from 14 residues. Germline assignment: CDR1 SQVTM and CDR2 ANQGSEA. This CDR3 reads CSVYRQGPNYGYTF. DNA of the CDR3: TGCAGCGTTTATCGACAGGGGCCAAACTATGGCTACACCTTC.

The chain employs TRBV5-1 and TRBJ2-2, with TRBD2 identical over 8 bases. V shed 2 bases, J shed 4 bases, and the junction held 1 base outside the gene matches. The CDR3 is 14 amino acids. CDR1 SGHRS and CDR2 YFSETQ come from the germline V gene. In nucleotides, the CDR3 is TGCGCCAGCAGCTTCCGGGGGGGCACCGGGGAGCTGTTTTTT. Protein product: CASSFRGGTGELFF.

In DNA form, the CDR3 reads TGTGCCAGCCGTTCAAGTATCCTTAGCAATCAGCCCCAGCATTTT. Translated: CASRSSILSNQPQHF. The rearrangement uses TRBV6-1 and TRBJ1-5; D gene unclear. The CDR3 totals 15 residues. Germline values: CDR1 MNHNS, CDR2 SASEGT. With 8 bases removed from V and 0 bases from J, the gap between germline ends came to 14 bases.

V and J are TRBV11-2 and TRBJ2-7; D might be TRBD2 (5 bases). V was trimmed by 1 base and J by 7 bases, leaving 8 bases between them. Germline CDR1 SGHAT, CDR2 FQNNGV. The CDR3 contains 12 residues. The CDR3 sequence: CASSLAGMEQYF. The CDR3 DNA reads as TGTGCCAGCAGCTTAGCCGGGATGGAGCAGTACTTC.

The rearrangement joins TRBV19 to TRBJ2-7; 7 positions match TRBD2. CDR3 length: 14 amino acids. Unmatched junction bases numbered 6, after V lost 3 bases and J lost 4 bases. The V gene's germline CDR1 is LNHDA and CDR2 SQIVND (reference sequence). The CDR3: CASSIDPGGYEQYF. In DNA, the CDR3 is TGTGCCAGTAGTATTGATCCCGGGGGGTACGAGCAGTACTTC.

V gene TRBV6-6 combines with J gene TRBJ2-7, with D maybe TRBD2 (6 bases). Germline V gene data show CDR1 as MNHNY and CDR2 as SVGAGI (reference sequence). Trimming stripped 6 bases from V and 4 bases from J, with 22 bases between. This CDR3 comprises 16 residues. The CDR3 spells CASRDASAGSGYEQYF. The CDR3, as DNA: TGTGCCAGCAGAGACGCTAGCGCGGGCTCCGGGTACGAGCAGTACTTC.